This T cell receptor beta chain was sequenced in a study of T cells in Graves' hyperthyroidism and ophthalmopathy. Findings and caveats of the study: A 13 V-J model separated ophthalmopathy from stable hyperthyroidism.

The CDR3 runs 14 residues. Deletions cut 1 base from V and 2 bases from J, with 9 bases between. CDR1 is SGHTA, CDR2 FQGNSA, per germline. Amplified TCR beta CDR3 regions came from RNA transcripts. Researchers ran a first-round RT-PCR on the TCR CDR3 using the HTBI primer set. Each CDR3 protein is one row after TCRdb ran MiXCR on the multiplex PCR reads. The repertoire holds around 580,000 distinct CDR3 sequences, with over 15% as singletons. At least ten counts were recorded for this clonotype. Its target is not known. The sample consisted of blood. This chain joins TRBV7-2 and TRBJ2-7; no clear D gene. The TCR was taken from a woman in her late teens or twenties with Graves' hyperthyroidism. CDR3 residues: CASSLGLRTYEQYF. The CDR3 DNA reads TGTGCCAGCAGCTTAGGACTGAGAACCTACGAGCAGTACTTC.